These 24 T cell receptor beta chains originate from one sample sequenced in a study of OX40 agonist ivuxolimab in advanced cancers. Profiling relied on immunoSEQ multiplex PCR, and the TCRdb table lists in-frame clones only, not all of them. This table has about 42,000 clones, around 88% appearing once. The sequenced sample was CD4+ or CD8+ T cells sorted from blood, obtained in a trial of the OX40 agonist ivuxolimab. All receptors derive from an adult with an advanced solid tumor such as melanoma, head and neck, liver or kidney cancer.

The J gene is TRBJ1-1, the V gene TRBV4-3; D perhaps matches TRBD1 (6 bases). The CDR3 covers 15 residues. Trimming took off 4 bases at V and 1 base at J, with 13 bases between the two ends. The germline V gene has CDR1 LGHNA and CDR2 YSLEER. CDR3 region: CASSLLQGKNTEAFF. In DNA form, the CDR3 reads TGCGCCAGCAGCCTCCTTCAGGGGAAGAACACTGAAGCTTTCTTT.

The chain couples TRBV5-1 to TRBJ2-7, with unresolved D. Trimming stripped 0 bases from V and 5 bases from J, with 9 bases between. The CDR3 length is 13 residues. CDR1 and CDR2 (germline): SGHRS, YFSETQ. The CDR3 is CASSLDHADEQYF. CDR3 coding DNA: TGCGCCAGCAGCTTGGACCACGCCGACGAGCAGTACTTC.

The gene calls are TRBV6-6 and TRBJ1-3; no definite D call. Germline lookup yields CDR1 MNHNY and CDR2 SVGAGI (reference sequence). Deletions cut 4 bases from V and 0 bases from J, with 10 bases between. The CDR3 has 15 amino acids. DNA for the CDR3: TGTGCCAGCAGTTTAGGCGGATACTCTGGAAACACCATATATTTT. Translation gives CASSLGGYSGNTIYF.

This chain joins TRBV13 and TRBJ2-7; TRBD1 matches 9 bases. Germline V gives CDR1 PRHDT, CDR2 FYEKMQ (reference sequence). The junction had 6 bases not matched to a gene; V was cut back by 4 bases and J by 5 bases. This CDR3 has 14 residues. CDR3 loop: CASSSWTGDNEQYF. CDR3 bases: TGTGCCAGCAGCTCGTGGACAGGGGATAACGAGCAGTACTTC. Drawing the rest from reference TRBV13 and TRBJ2-7, the complete variable domain is AAGVIQSPRHLIKEKRETATLKCYPIPRHDTVYWYQQGPGQDPQFLISFYEKMQSDKGSIPDRFSAQQFSDYHSELNMSSLELGDSALYFCASSSWTGDNEQYFGPGTRLTVT.

This chain connects TRBV29-1 to TRBJ2-7; 10 bases are a match to TRBD2. V trimming: 0 bases; J trimming: 3 bases; junction bases outside the gene matches: 8. The germline V gene has CDR1 SQVTM and CDR2 ANQGSEA. The CDR3 spans 16 residues. The chain's CDR3 is CSVEDLSSGSVYEQYF. The CDR3 DNA follows: TGCAGCGTTGAAGATTTGTCTAGCGGGAGCGTCTACGAGCAGTACTTC.

This chain links TRBV2 with TRBJ1-2; D remains ambiguous. The germline V and J ends were trimmed by 7 bases and 4 bases, with 7 bases remaining between them. The length of the CDR3 is 11 residues. Germline V gene sequence: CDR1 SNHLY, CDR2 FYNNEI. The CDR3 protein is CASKAPYGYTF. DNA of the CDR3: TGTGCCAGCAAGGCCCCCTATGGCTACACCTTC.

The J gene is TRBJ2-7, the V gene TRBV6-1, with D possibly matching TRBD1 (5 bases). The CDR3 has 12 residues. Trimming cost V 8 bases and J 2 bases, with 10 bases left between them. Germline V gives CDR1 MNHNS, CDR2 SASEGT. The CDR3 nucleotides read TGTGCCAGCTCCCAGGGTCCCTACGAGCAGTACTTC. It translates to CASSQGPYEQYF.

This chain joins TRBV27 and TRBJ1-2; D is possibly TRBD1 (6 bases). V gave up 6 bases and J gave up 4 bases, with 15 bases separating them. Per germline, CDR1 MNHEY and CDR2 SMNVEV (reference sequence). The CDR3 extends over 14 amino acids. DNA of the CDR3: TGTGCCAGCAGCACGGGGGGGCGATTCTATGGCTACACCTTC. Translating gives CASSTGGRFYGYTF.

This chain links TRBV6-5 with TRBJ1-2, with 10 nucleotides matching TRBD1. Germline lookup yields CDR1 MNHEY and CDR2 SVGAGI. Unmatched junction bases numbered 2, after V lost 0 bases and J lost 7 bases. CDR3 length equals 14 residues. In DNA, the CDR3 is TGTGCCAGCAGTTACTCCGGGACAGGGGTTGGCTACACCTTC. This encodes CASSYSGTGVGYTF.

The V gene is TRBV4-3, the J gene TRBJ1-1, with D tentatively TRBD1 (5 bases). Germline-derived CDR1 and CDR2 are LGHNA and YSLEER. The ends were cut back, 0 bases at V and 0 bases at J, with 14 bases in the middle. The length of the CDR3 is 17 residues. The CDR3 DNA reads TGCGCCAGCAGCCAAGAAACAGGACGGTACATGAACACTGAAGCTTTCTTT. Translated, it gives CASSQETGRYMNTEAFF.

The chain employs TRBV7-8 and TRBJ2-1; D is possibly TRBD2 (5 bases). Trimming left V 6 bases short and J 5 bases short, with 23 bases between. Germline CDR1 is SGHVS and CDR2 is FQNEAQ. This CDR3 contains 17 residues. CDR3 coding DNA: TGTGCCAGCAGTCACCGAGGAGGCCCCCCGGAGAACAATGAGCAGTTCTTC. Amino acids: CASSHRGGPPENNEQFF.

This chain connects TRBV25-1 to TRBJ1-2; D is unclear. Germline V CDR1 and CDR2: MGHDK, SYGVNS. Deletions cut 8 bases from V and 1 base from J, with 8 bases between. The CDR3 is made up of 12 amino acids. The CDR3 protein is CASSLDNYGYTF. CDR3 DNA: TGTGCCAGCTCCCTGGATAACTATGGCTACACCTTC.

This clone was recorded once. This chain joins TRBV7-9 and TRBJ2-7; tentatively, D is TRBD1 or TRBD2 (6 bases each). Looked up from germline, CDR1 is SEHNR and CDR2 is FQNEAQ (reference sequence). This CDR3 contains 14 residues. The germline V and J ends were trimmed by 5 bases and 4 bases, with 15 bases remaining between them. CDR3 sequence: CASSPGGLLYEQYF. CDR3 coding DNA: TGTGCCAGCAGCCCCGGGGGCTTGTTATACGAGCAGTACTTC. Together with reference TRBV7-9 and TRBJ2-7, the CDR3 gives the full variable domain: DTGVSQNPRHKITKRGQNVTFRCDPISEHNRLYWYRQTLGQGPEFLTYFQNEAQLEKSRLLSDRFSAERPKGSFSTLEIQRTEQGDSAMYLCASSPGGLLYEQYFGPGTRLTVT.

This chain joins TRBV27 and TRBJ2-7, with TRBD1 matching 8 bases. The CDR3 totals 13 residues. Germline-derived CDR1 and CDR2 are MNHEY and SMNVEV (reference sequence). V was pared by 3 bases and J by 4 bases, with 2 bases of the junction left unmatched. This CDR3 reads CASSLTGAYEQYF. The CDR3, as DNA: TGTGCCAGCAGTTTGACAGGGGCGTACGAGCAGTACTTC.

This clone was seen more than once but under ten times. The chain links TRBV5-4 to TRBJ2-3; 11 nucleotides line up with TRBD2. The V gene end was trimmed by 4 bases and the J gene end by 2 bases; junction bases not matched to a gene: 6. CDR3 length equals 16 residues. Germline V gene data show CDR1 as SGHNT and CDR2 as YYREEE (reference sequence). The CDR3 DNA is TGTGCCAGCAGCCGGGGACTAGCGGAGGTCACAGATACGCAGTATTTT. Translation gives CASSRGLAEVTDTQYF.

This clone was picked up a small number of times. V and J are TRBV27 and TRBJ1-2; D may be TRBD1 (5 bases). The CDR3 is 14 residues long. The V end was cut by 1 base, the J end by 7 bases, with 13 bases between. Germline V gene sequence: CDR1 MNHEY, CDR2 SMNVEV (reference sequence). CDR3 sequence: CASSLYGGTFGYTF. The CDR3 nucleotides read TGTGCCAGCAGTTTATACGGGGGGACCTTTGGCTACACCTTC.

The rearrangement uses TRBV7-9 and TRBJ2-3; D call uncertain. Deletions cut 8 bases from V and 0 bases from J, with 15 bases between. The germline V gene has CDR1 SEHNR and CDR2 FQNEAQ (reference sequence). The CDR3 spans 15 residues. CDR3 region: CASHPTGSSTDTQYF. The CDR3 DNA reads TGTGCCAGCCACCCGACGGGTTCTAGCACAGATACGCAGTATTTT.

J is TRBJ2-2 and V is TRBV11-2; no reliable D call. Germline assignment: CDR1 SGHAT and CDR2 FQNNGV. This CDR3 is 11 amino acids long. The V end lost 2 bases, the J end lost 6 bases, and 1 base lay between the germline ends. DNA of the CDR3: TGTGCCAGCAGCTTACCCGGGGAGCTGTTTTTT. Its translation is CASSLPGELFF.

The V gene is TRBV28, the J gene TRBJ1-1, with D possibly TRBD1 on 5 matching bases. The germline V gene has CDR1 MDHEN and CDR2 SYDVKM. With 6 bases removed from V and 1 base from J, the gap between germline ends came to 24 bases. This CDR3 comprises 18 residues. CDR3 residues: CASSWGEAQGWANTEAFF. The CDR3 nucleotides are TGTGCCAGCAGCTGGGGGGAAGCCCAGGGTTGGGCGAACACTGAAGCTTTCTTT.

V usage is TRBV27 and J usage is TRBJ2-3; 10 bases agree with TRBD2. CDR3 length equals 14 residues. Germline CDR1 is MNHEY and CDR2 is SMNVEV (reference sequence). V trimming: 6 bases; J trimming: 5 bases; junction bases outside the gene matches: 5. The CDR3 DNA sequence: TGTGCCAGCAGAGCACTAGCGGGAAAAGATACGCAGTATTTT. Residues: CASRALAGKDTQYF.

This chain uses TRBV9 with TRBJ2-7; 9 bases fit TRBD1. The germline V gene encodes CDR1 SGDLS and CDR2 YYNGEE. The junction had 7 bases not matched to a gene; V was cut back by 3 bases and J by 3 bases. The CDR3 has 15 residues. The CDR3 sequence is CASSGRPGQGYEQYF. For the CDR3, the DNA is TGTGCCAGCAGCGGACGTCCGGGACAGGGCTACGAGCAGTACTTC. Complete variable domain (other parts from reference TRBV9 and TRBJ2-7): DSGVTQTPKHLITATGQRVTLRCSPRSGDLSVYWYQQSLDQGLQFLIQYYNGEERAKGNILERFSAQQFPDLHSELNLSSLELGDSALYFCASSGRPGQGYEQYFGPGTRLTVT.

The chain couples TRBV4-1 to TRBJ2-1; possible D gene TRBD2, 6 bases. This CDR3 is 13 amino acids long. Trimming cost V 4 bases and J 9 bases, with 13 bases left between them. CDR1 is MGHRA, CDR2 YSYEKL, per germline. The CDR3 DNA reads TGCGCCAGCAGCCTAGTCGGGGGAGCTGAGCAGTTCTTC. Translating it yields CASSLVGGAEQFF.

The chain carries TRBV14 and TRBJ1-1; D remains unclear. V was trimmed by 0 bases and J by 5 bases, leaving 13 bases between them. This CDR3 has 15 residues. Germline CDR1 SGHDN, CDR2 FVKESK. The CDR3 spells CASSQDVQRRTEAFF. The CDR3 bases are TGTGCCAGCAGCCAAGATGTACAGCGTCGGACTGAAGCTTTCTTT.

The chain links TRBV7-8 to TRBJ1-4; D is unresolved. Germline values: CDR1 SGHVS, CDR2 FQNEAQ. The CDR3 loop spans 12 amino acids. V lost 5 bases and J 8 bases, leaving 9 bases between the germline ends. This CDR3 is CASSVDGEKLFF. CDR3 nucleotide sequence: TGTGCCAGCAGCGTCGACGGGGAAAAACTGTTTTTT.